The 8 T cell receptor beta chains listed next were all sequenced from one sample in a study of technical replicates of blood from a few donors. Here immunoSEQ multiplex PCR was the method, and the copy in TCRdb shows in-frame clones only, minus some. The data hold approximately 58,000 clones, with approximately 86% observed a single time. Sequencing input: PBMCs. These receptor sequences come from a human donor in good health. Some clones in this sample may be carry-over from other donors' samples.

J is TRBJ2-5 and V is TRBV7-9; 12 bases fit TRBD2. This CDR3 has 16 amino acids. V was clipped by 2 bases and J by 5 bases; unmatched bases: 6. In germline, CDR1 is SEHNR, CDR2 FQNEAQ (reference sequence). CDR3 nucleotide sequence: TGTGCCAGCAGCTTACTAGCGGGAGGGCCCCTGGAGACCCAGTACTTC. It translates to CASSLLAGGPLETQYF.

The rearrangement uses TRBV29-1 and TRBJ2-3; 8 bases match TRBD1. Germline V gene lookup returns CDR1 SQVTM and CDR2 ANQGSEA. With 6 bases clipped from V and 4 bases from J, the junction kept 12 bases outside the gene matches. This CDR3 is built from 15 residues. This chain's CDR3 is CSVGRRGQSSDTQYF. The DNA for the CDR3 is TGCAGCGTCGGGCGCAGGGGGCAGTCGTCAGATACGCAGTATTTT.

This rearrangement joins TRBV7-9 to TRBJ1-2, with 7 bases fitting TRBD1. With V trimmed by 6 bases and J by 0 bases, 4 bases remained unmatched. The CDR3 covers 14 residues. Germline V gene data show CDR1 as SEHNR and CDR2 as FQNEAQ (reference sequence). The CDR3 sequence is CASSTGVANYGYTF. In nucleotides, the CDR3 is TGTGCCAGCAGTACAGGGGTCGCTAACTATGGCTACACCTTC.

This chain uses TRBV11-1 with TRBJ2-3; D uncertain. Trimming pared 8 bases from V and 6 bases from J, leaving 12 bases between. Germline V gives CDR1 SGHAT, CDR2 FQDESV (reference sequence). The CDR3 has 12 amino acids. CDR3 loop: CASRSAGDTQYF. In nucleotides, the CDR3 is TGTGCCAGCCGCAGTGCCGGGGATACGCAGTATTTT.

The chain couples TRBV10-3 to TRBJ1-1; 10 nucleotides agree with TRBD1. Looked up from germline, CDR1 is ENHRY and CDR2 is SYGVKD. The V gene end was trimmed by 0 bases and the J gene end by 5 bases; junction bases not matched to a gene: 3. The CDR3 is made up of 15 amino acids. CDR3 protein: CAISESDRGKTEAFF. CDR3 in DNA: TGTGCCATCAGTGAGTCGGACAGGGGGAAGACTGAAGCTTTCTTT.

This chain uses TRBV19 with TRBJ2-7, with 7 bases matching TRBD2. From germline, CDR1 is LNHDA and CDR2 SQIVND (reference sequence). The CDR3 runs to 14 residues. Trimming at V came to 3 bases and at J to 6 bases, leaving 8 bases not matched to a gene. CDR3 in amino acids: CASSILGGGREQYF. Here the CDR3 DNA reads TGTGCCAGTAGTATCCTTGGGGGAGGGCGCGAGCAGTACTTC.

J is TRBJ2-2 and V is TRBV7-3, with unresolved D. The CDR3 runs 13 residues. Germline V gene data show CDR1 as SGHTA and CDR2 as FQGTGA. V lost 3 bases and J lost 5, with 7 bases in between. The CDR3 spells CASSFSYTGELFF. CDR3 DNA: TGTGCCAGCAGCTTTAGCTATACCGGGGAGCTGTTTTTT.

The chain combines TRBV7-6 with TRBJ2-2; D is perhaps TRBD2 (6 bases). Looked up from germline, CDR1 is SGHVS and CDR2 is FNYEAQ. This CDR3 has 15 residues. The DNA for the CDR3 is TGTGCGATAAAGGAGGGGTTCAGTAACACCGGGGAGCTGTTTTTT. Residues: CAIKEGFSNTGELFF.